These 9 T cell receptor beta chains were sequenced from one sample in a study of blood T cells in healthy people across ages. Alongside a J-beta primer mix, a sample-barcoded 5' primer served in a second PCR lasting 7 to 11 cycles. TCRdb re-called the 5' RACE reads with MiXCR, one entry per CDR3 protein. The profile shows under 2,000,000 distinct CDR3 sequences, approximately 50% of them singletons. Sequenced sample: blood. The source is a woman aged 40 to 50 in good health.

The CDR3 is CASRRGEYEQYF. The DNA for the CDR3 is TGTGCCAGCCGACGGGGAGAATACGAGCAGTACTTC. The chain recombines TRBV3-1 with TRBJ2-7; weak D call: TRBD2 (5 bases). Trimming removed 8 bases at V and 4 bases at J, with 12 bases between. The germline V gene encodes CDR1 LGHDT and CDR2 YNNKEL (reference sequence). CDR3 size: 12 residues.

There are a few counts of this clonotype. V usage is TRBV2 and J usage is TRBJ1-6; 7 positions match TRBD1. Losses at the gene ends were 0 bases for V and 10 bases for J; bases not matched to a gene: 6. The germline gives CDR1 SNHLY, CDR2 FYNNEI. This CDR3 region has 15 residues. CDR3 DNA: TGTGCCAGCAGTGAAGCGAGGGGGCAGGGATCACCCCTCCACTTT. This sequence encodes CASSEARGQGSPLHF.

This chain links TRBV28 with TRBJ2-7; TRBD1 matches at 10 bases. This CDR3 region has 18 residues. Germline V gene lookup returns CDR1 MDHEN and CDR2 SYDVKM. V trimming: 3 bases; J trimming: 1 base; junction bases outside the gene matches: 12. The CDR3 loop reads CASSFLPGQGPQSYEQYF. The CDR3 DNA is TGTGCCAGCAGTTTCCTTCCGGGACAGGGGCCCCAATCCTACGAGCAGTACTTC. Combining the CDR3 with reference TRBV28 and TRBJ2-7 gives the whole variable domain DVKVTQSSRYLVKRTGEKVFLECVQDMDHENMFWYRQDPGLGLRLIYFSYDVKMKEKGDIPEGYSVSREKKERFSLILESASTNQTSMYLCASSFLPGQGPQSYEQYFGPGTRLTVT.

This clonotype was seen a few times. The V gene is TRBV2, the J gene TRBJ2-1, with D tentatively TRBD1 or TRBD2 (5 bases each). The CDR3 spans 13 residues. Germline V CDR1 and CDR2: SNHLY, FYNNEI. Trimming took off 4 bases at V and 6 bases at J, with 10 bases between the two ends. Here the CDR3 DNA reads TGTGCCAGCAGTGGGGACGGTGTCAATGAGCAGTTCTTC. Its translation: CASSGDGVNEQFF.

This chain joins TRBV27 and TRBJ2-1; D perhaps matches TRBD1 (6 bases). Trimming took 3 bases from V and 9 from J, leaving 9 bases between them. This CDR3 is built from 12 residues. Germline assignment: CDR1 MNHEY and CDR2 SMNVEV (reference sequence). CDR3 amino acids: CASSFQGTEQFF. CDR3 nucleotides: TGTGCCAGCAGTTTTCAGGGGACTGAGCAGTTCTTC.

CDR3 in amino acids: CSAGAGGSNQPQHF. The DNA of the CDR3 is TGCAGTGCCGGGGCCGGCGGGAGCAATCAGCCCCAGCATTTT. The V gene is TRBV20-1, the J gene TRBJ1-5, with D perhaps TRBD1 (5 bases). The CDR3 spans 14 residues. The V gene lost 6 bases and the J gene lost 1 base, with 13 bases spanning the gap. Germline CDR1 and CDR2: DFQATT and SNEGSKA (reference sequence).

J is TRBJ2-5 and V is TRBV13; no reliable D call. This CDR3 has 14 residues. The germline V and J ends were trimmed by 7 bases and 7 bases, with 19 bases remaining between them. The germline V gene encodes CDR1 PRHDT and CDR2 FYEKMQ (reference sequence). The CDR3, as DNA: TGTGCCAGCACCTCGTACCGGGCCCCAGGGACCCAGTACTTC. The encoded protein is CASTSYRAPGTQYF.

This clonotype was recorded many times. CDR3 coding DNA: TGTGCCAGCAGCTTACGGCTAGCGGGACTCCAAGAGACCCAGTACTTC. Protein sequence: CASSLRLAGLQETQYF. This chain connects TRBV7-2 to TRBJ2-5; 9 nucleotides align to TRBD2. Germline V gene sequence: CDR1 SGHTA, CDR2 FQGNSA. The CDR3 sequence is 16 residues long. J was trimmed by 1 base and V by 2 bases; bases with no gene match: 5.

The gene calls are TRBV3-1 and TRBJ2-1; 10 nucleotides match TRBD2. With V trimmed by 1 base and J by 7 bases, 10 bases remained unmatched. Germline-derived CDR1 and CDR2 are LGHDT and YNNKEL (reference sequence). The CDR3 covers 17 residues. The CDR3 DNA reads TGTGCCAGCAGCCAAGGAATCGGACGAGCGGGGGGGAATGAGCAGTTCTTC. It is translated as CASSQGIGRAGGNEQFF.